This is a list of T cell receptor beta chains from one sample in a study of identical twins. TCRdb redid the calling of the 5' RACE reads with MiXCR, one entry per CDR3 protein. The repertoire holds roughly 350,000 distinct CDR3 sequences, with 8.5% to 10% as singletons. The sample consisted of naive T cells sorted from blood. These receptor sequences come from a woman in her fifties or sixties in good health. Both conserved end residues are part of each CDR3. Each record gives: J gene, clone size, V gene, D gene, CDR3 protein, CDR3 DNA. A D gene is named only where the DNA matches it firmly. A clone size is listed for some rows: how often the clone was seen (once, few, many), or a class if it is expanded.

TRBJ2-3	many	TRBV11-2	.	CASSYRTGTSTDTQYF	TGTGCCAGCAGCTACCGGACCGGGACTTCAACAGATACGCAGTATTTT
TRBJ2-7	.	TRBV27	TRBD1	CAGSFGTEGYEQYF	TGTGCCGGCAGTTTCGGGACAGAGGGCTACGAGCAGTACTTC
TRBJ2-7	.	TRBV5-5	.	CASSPAGGAIWAF	TGTGCCAGCAGCCCGGCGGGCGGGGCGATATGGGCCTTC
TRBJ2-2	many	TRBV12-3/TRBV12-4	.	CASTGGRGTNTGELFF	TGTGCCAGCACCGGAGGTAGAGGGACGAACACCGGGGAGCTGTTTTTT
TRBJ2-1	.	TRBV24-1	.	CATSAGLSNNEQFF	TGTGCCACCAGTGCGGGGTTATCGAACAATGAGCAGTTCTTC
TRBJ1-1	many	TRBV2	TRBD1	CASKGQGNTEAFF	TGTGCCAGCAAGGGACAGGGGAACACTGAAGCTTTCTTT
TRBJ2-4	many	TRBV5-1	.	CASSLAGTKINIQYF	TGCGCCAGCAGCTTGGCCGGGACAAAGATTAACATTCAGTACTTC
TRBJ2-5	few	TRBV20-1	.	CSARDPGETQYF	TGCAGTGCTAGAGATCCGGGTGAGACCCAGTACTTC
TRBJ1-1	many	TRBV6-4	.	CASSHPAPGPTKNTEAFF	TGTGCCAGCAGTCACCCCGCGCCCGGGCCAACGAAAAACACTGAAGCTTTCTTT
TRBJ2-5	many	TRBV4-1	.	CASSQAAETQETQYF	TGCGCCAGCAGCCAAGCGGCGGAGACTCAAGAGACCCAGTACTTC
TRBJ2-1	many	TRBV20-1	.	CSARMTLEARSSYNEQFF	TGCAGTGCTAGAATGACATTGGAAGCGAGGAGCTCCTACAATGAGCAGTTCTTC
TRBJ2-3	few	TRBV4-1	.	CASSTEGTDTQYF	TGCGCCAGCAGCACTGAGGGCACAGATACGCAGTATTTT
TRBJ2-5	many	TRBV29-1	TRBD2	CMGGIAGTQYF	TGCATGGGGGGGATTGCCGGGACCCAGTACTTC
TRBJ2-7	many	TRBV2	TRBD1	CASNRDSLYEQYF	TGTGCCAGCAATCGGGACAGCCTCTACGAGCAGTACTTC
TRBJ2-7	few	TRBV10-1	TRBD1	CASSSGTGYEQYF	TGCGCCAGCAGCTCCGGGACAGGCTACGAGCAGTACTTC
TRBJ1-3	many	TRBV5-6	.	CASSLAPGTGNTIYF	TGTGCCAGCAGCTTGGCCCCAGGGACTGGAAACACCATATATTTT
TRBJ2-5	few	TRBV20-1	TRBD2	CSARSSGELFTETQYF	TGCAGTGCTAGAAGTAGCGGGGAACTCTTCACAGAGACCCAGTACTTC
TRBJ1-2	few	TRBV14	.	CASSPHTTGVSGYTF	TGTGCCAGCAGCCCCCACACTACGGGCGTTTCTGGCTACACCTTC
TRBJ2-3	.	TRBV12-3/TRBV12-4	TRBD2	CASSLMTSGHSDTQYF	TGTGCCAGCAGTTTAATGACTAGCGGGCACTCAGATACGCAGTATTTT
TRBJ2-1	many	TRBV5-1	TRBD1	CASSLEGQGPYNEQFF	TGCGCCAGCAGCTTGGAAGGACAGGGGCCCTACAATGAGCAGTTCTTC
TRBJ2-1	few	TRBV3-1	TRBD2	CASSPRLAGVPEQFF	TGTGCCAGCAGCCCTCGACTAGCGGGAGTGCCTGAGCAGTTCTTC
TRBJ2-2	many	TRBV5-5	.	CASSLGWNTGELFF	TGTGCCAGCAGCTTGGGTTGGAACACCGGGGAGCTGTTTTTT
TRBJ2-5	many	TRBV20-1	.	CSAQDLQETQYF	TGCAGTGCTCAGGACCTCCAAGAGACCCAGTACTTC
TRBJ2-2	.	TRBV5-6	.	CDSSPWDTGELFF	TGTGACAGCAGCCCTTGGGACACCGGGGAGCTGTTTTTT